Each of the 10 T cell receptor beta chains below was sequenced from the same sample in a study of cytomegalovirus exposure and HLA in healthy donors. Researchers ran the PCR with 60 Vbeta and 13 Jbeta primers. Produced via immunoSEQ multiplex PCR; TCRdb's table is partial and in-frame only. Among some 160,000 clones listed, roughly 85% were seen once. Sequencing was done on a sample of PBMCs. These receptors all stem from a male donor in good health and CMV-seropositive.

This clone has more than one count but fewer than ten. The CDR3 here is CASSVGSTVQETQYF. CDR3 nucleotides: TGTGCCAGCAGCGTAGGGTCGACAGTCCAAGAGACCCAGTACTTC. This chain joins TRBV9 and TRBJ2-5, with a weak D call TRBD1 (5 bases). Germline V CDR1 and CDR2: SGDLS, YYNGEE. V was pared by 0 bases and J by 1 base, with 10 bases between. The CDR3 contains 15 residues.

The chain combines TRBV10-1 with TRBJ2-2, with TRBD2 matching over 7 bases. Germline assignment: CDR1 WNHNN and CDR2 SYGVQD (reference sequence). V lost 0 bases, J lost 1 base, and 5 bases stayed unmatched. The CDR3 spans 17 residues. The CDR3 reads CASSESIKRENTGELFF. CDR3 in DNA: TGCGCCAGCAGTGAGTCGATTAAGCGGGAGAACACCGGGGAGCTGTTTTTT.

The V gene is TRBV9, the J gene TRBJ2-3; a weak D match, TRBD2 (7 bases). The CDR3 runs 15 residues. V gave up 0 bases and J gave up 5 bases, with 13 bases separating them. The germline CDR1 and CDR2 sequences are SGDLS and YYNGEE. CDR3 coding DNA: TGTGCCAGCAGCGTAGATGGGGGGGCCGGAGATACGCAGTATTTT. Translation gives CASSVDGGAGDTQYF.

This chain connects TRBV19 to TRBJ2-5; no firm D call. Trimming shortened V by 4 bases and J by 5 bases, and 8 bases separated the two germline ends. The germline gives CDR1 LNHDA, CDR2 SQIVND (reference sequence). The CDR3 spans 12 residues. The CDR3 loop is CASSSTQETQYF. In nucleotides, the CDR3 is TGTGCCAGTAGTAGCACCCAGGAGACCCAGTACTTC.

CDR3 loop: CASSSLGGSPGEQYF. The CDR3 DNA sequence: TGTGCCAGCAGTTCCCTAGGTGGGAGTCCGGGTGAGCAGTACTTC. This rearrangement joins TRBV28 to TRBJ2-7; the D gene is possibly TRBD2 (5 bases). This CDR3 spans 15 amino acids. Looked up from germline, CDR1 is MDHEN and CDR2 is SYDVKM. The V end was cut by 4 bases, the J end by 7 bases, with 20 bases between.

The rearrangement uses TRBV10-3 and TRBJ1-3; tentative D call: TRBD1 (5 bases). The V end lost 5 bases, the J end lost 3 bases, and 26 bases lay between the germline ends. This CDR3 comprises 19 residues. In germline, CDR1 is ENHRY, CDR2 SYGVKD. This CDR3 reads CAISSAGTGLNRDGNTIYF. CDR3 DNA: TGTGCCATCAGTTCCGCCGGGACTGGCTTGAATAGGGATGGAAACACCATATATTTT.

V and J are TRBV15 and TRBJ1-3; D is unclear. The germline V gene encodes CDR1 LNHNV and CDR2 YYDKDF (reference sequence). V gave up 5 bases and J gave up 6 bases, with 14 bases separating them. The CDR3 length is 14 residues. DNA for the CDR3: TGTGCCACCAGCGTAGGAAGCGGGGTAAACACCATATATTTT. Encoded protein: CATSVGSGVNTIYF.

The chain has TRBV10-1 and TRBJ1-5, with D possibly matching TRBD1 (6 bases). V was shortened by 9 bases and J by 2 bases, with 8 bases between the two germline ends. The length of the CDR3 is 12 residues. CDR1 is WNHNN and CDR2 is SYGVQD in the germline V gene (reference sequence). The CDR3 spells CARQGCNQPQHF. The DNA of the CDR3 is TGCGCCAGACAGGGTTGCAATCAGCCCCAGCATTTT.

This chain links TRBV4-3 with TRBJ1-1; the match to TRBD1 covers 8 bases. The germline CDR1 and CDR2 sequences are LGHNA and YSLEER. The CDR3 sequence is 14 residues long. V gave up 1 base and J gave up 11 bases; unmatched junction bases: 9. The CDR3 protein is CASSQARQGADAFF. The CDR3 DNA reads TGCGCCAGCAGCCAAGCTCGGCAGGGGGCAGACGCTTTCTTT.

This clone was observed a single time. The genes are TRBV27 and TRBJ1-2; no definite D call. This CDR3 has 17 residues. Germline V gene lookup returns CDR1 MNHEY and CDR2 SMNVEV (reference sequence). The V gene lost 4 bases and the J gene lost 4 bases, with 22 bases spanning the gap. The CDR3 spells CASSSSGSGAGSYGYTF. The CDR3 DNA is TGTGCCAGCAGTTCTTCCGGGTCTGGAGCGGGGAGCTATGGCTACACCTTC.